The present TCR beta chain was sequenced within a study of blood T cell repertoires in COVID-19. The overall study: Acute-phase and convalescent COVID-19 samples originated in the United States, Italy and Spain. Sources were T cells, B-cell-depleted T cells, or PBMCs; the material itself was cDNA or gDNA.

In the original processing: Researchers report that nucleated cell counts were estimated from reference gene primer amplification. The repertoire was sequenced with immunoSEQ multiplex PCR; TCRdb's copy has only in-frame clones and lacks some. That table supplies the V and J calls and clone size; D and trimming were determined from the DNA. The table has 45,000 to 75,000 clones, 88% seen once. This clone showed up just once. This receptor was identified in a man aged 55 to 70 with acute or convalescent COVID-19. Sequencing input: peripheral blood.

CDR3 residues: CASSPFGGRITGELFF. The CDR3 region has the DNA TGTGCCAGCTCACCATTCGGGGGGCGGATCACCGGGGAGCTGTTTTTT. This chain connects TRBV18 to TRBJ2-2; maybe TRBD2 (7 bases). With 2 bases removed from V and 4 bases from J, the gap between germline ends came to 14 bases. The germline V gene has CDR1 KGHSH and CDR2 LQKENI. The CDR3 spans 16 residues.